This T cell receptor (beta chain) is drawn from a study of response to subunit inactivated influenza vaccine listed by TCRdb under 2018. Background on the whole study: The study used deep quantitative T cell receptor repertoire profiling to track responses to a trivalent subunit inactivated influenza vaccine.

This clonotype was found a few times. Its antigen target is currently unknown. Base qualities were left out, and no much larger clone turns up one base away. Per the publication, the time point label means: around 47 days after influenza vaccine administration. The CDR3 runs 15 amino acids, cysteine and phenylalanine included. Of the read, only the CDR3 DNA is kept; its 45 bases are in frame from base 1. The germline V end is reduced by 6 bases and the J end by 5 bases; junction bases left unmatched: 11. The library was generated by RT-PCR. Sequencing was performed on an Illumina HiSeq 2500. The public reads were quality trimmed at Q25 with fastp and then assembled into clones with MiXCR by TCRdb, keeping productive beta chains. Here each entry gathers all rows of one CDR3 protein and keeps the most common genes and DNA. A total of over 400,000 distinct CDR3 sequences appear in this sample, roughly 9.8% of them only once. Approximately 12% of the sample is in the top ten clones.

The investigation overall reported the following: The authors suggested that each seasonal influenza vaccination may recruit only a limited number of new T cells.

The sequences come from PBMCs from blood, collected about 40 days after vaccination. The chain uses TRBV12-3 or TRBV12-4 and TRBJ1-2, with 8 bases aligning to TRBD1. This clonotype was obtained from a man aged 50-60 years who received an inactivated influenza vaccine. Donor details come from another sample of the same person, matched by shared clones. The CDR3 in this case is CASSSPIQGGYGYTF. The sequenced DNA: TGTGCCAGCAGCTCCCCAATACAGGGGGGTTATGGCTACACCTTC.